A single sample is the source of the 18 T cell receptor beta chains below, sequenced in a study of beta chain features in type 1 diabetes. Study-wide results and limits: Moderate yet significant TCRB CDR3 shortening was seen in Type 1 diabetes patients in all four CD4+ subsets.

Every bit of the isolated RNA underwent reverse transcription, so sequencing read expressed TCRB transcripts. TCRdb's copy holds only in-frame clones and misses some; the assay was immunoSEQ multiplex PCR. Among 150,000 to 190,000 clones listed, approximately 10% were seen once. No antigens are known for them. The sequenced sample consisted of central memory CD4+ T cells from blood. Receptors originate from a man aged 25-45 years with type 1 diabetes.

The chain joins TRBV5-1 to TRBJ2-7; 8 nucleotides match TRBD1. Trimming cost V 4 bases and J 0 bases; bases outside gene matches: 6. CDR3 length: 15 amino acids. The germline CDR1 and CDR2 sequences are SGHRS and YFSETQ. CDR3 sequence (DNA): TGCGCCAGCAGCCCCGGGACAGGCCACTCCTACGAGCAGTACTTC. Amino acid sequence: CASSPGTGHSYEQYF.

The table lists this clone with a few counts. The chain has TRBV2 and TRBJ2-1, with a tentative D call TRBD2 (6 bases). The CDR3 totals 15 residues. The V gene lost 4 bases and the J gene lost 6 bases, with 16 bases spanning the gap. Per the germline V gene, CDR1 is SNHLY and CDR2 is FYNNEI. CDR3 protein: CASSANRDWPNEQFF. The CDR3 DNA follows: TGTGCCAGCAGTGCCAACCGGGACTGGCCCAATGAGCAGTTCTTC.

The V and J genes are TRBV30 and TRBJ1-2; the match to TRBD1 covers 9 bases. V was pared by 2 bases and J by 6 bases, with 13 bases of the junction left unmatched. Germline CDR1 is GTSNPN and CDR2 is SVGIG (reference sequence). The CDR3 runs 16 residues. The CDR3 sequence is CAWSKLSGRTGDGYTF. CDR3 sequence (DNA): TGTGCCTGGAGTAAGCTTTCGGGGCGGACAGGGGATGGCTACACCTTC.

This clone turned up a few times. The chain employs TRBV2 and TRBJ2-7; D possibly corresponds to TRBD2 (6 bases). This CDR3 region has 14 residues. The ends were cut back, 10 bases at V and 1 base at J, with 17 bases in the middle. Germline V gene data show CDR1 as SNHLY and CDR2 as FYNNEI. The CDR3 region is CATRQGLDSYEQYF. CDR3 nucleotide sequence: TGTGCCACCCGGCAGGGACTTGATTCCTACGAGCAGTACTTC.

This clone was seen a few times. This CDR3 reads CASKPSVATDTQYF. The DNA of the CDR3 is TGTGCCAGCAAACCGTCAGTGGCCACAGATACGCAGTATTTT. The V call is TRBV2, the J call TRBJ2-3; no firm D call. V lost 7 bases to trimming and J lost 2 bases, with 13 bases between them. The length of the CDR3 is 14 residues. Germline V gene sequence: CDR1 SNHLY, CDR2 FYNNEI.

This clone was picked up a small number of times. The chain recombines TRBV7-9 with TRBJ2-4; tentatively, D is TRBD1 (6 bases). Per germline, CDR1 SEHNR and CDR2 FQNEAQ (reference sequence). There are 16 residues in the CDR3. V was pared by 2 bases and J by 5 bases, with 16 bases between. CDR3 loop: CASSLSLSAGENIQYF. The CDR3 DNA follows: TGTGCCAGCAGCTTATCTTTATCGGCAGGGGAAAACATTCAGTACTTC.

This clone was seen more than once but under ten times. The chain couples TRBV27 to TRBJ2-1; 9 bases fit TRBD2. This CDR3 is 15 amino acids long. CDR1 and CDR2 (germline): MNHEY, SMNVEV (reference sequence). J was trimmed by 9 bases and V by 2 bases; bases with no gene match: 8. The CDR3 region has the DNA TGTGCCAGCAGTTTAGGTAGCGGGAGCTTTAGTGAGCAGTTCTTC. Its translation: CASSLGSGSFSEQFF.

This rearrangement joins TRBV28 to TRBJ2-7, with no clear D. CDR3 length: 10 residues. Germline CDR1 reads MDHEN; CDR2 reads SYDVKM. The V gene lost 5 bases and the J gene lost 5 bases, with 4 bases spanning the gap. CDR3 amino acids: CASSTNEQYF. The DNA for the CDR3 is TGTGCCAGCAGTACAAACGAGCAGTACTTC.

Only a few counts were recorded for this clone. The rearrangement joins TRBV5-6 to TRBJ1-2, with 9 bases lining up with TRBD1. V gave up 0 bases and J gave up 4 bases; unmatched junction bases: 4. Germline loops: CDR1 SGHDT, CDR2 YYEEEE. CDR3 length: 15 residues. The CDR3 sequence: CASSLAGTGLYGYTF. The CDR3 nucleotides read TGTGCCAGCAGCTTGGCCGGGACAGGGCTCTATGGCTACACCTTC. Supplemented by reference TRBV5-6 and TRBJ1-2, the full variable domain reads DAGVTQSPTHLIKTRGQQVTLRCSPKSGHDTVSWYQQALGQGPQFIFQYYEEEERQRGNFPDRFSGHQFPNYSSELNVNALLLGDSALYLCASSLAGTGLYGYTFGSGTRLTVV.

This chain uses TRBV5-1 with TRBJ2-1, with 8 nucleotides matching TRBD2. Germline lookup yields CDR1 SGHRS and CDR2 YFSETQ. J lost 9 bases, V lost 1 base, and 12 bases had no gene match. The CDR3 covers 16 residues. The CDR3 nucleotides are TGCGCCAGCAGCTTGTCGATCGGGAGGGCCTGGAGTGAGCAGTTCTTC. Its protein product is CASSLSIGRAWSEQFF. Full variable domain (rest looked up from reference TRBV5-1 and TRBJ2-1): KAGVTQTPRYLIKTRGQQVTLSCSPISGHRSVSWYQQTPGQGLQFLFEYFSETQRNKGNFPGRFSGRQFSNSRSEMNVSTLELGDSALYLCASSLSIGRAWSEQFFGPGTRLTVL.

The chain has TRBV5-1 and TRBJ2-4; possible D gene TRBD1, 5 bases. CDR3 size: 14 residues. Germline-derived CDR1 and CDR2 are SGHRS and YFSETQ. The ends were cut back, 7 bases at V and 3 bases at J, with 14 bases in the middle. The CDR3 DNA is TGCGCCAGCTCCCAGGACACAGGCAAAAACATTCAGTACTTC. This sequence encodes CASSQDTGKNIQYF.

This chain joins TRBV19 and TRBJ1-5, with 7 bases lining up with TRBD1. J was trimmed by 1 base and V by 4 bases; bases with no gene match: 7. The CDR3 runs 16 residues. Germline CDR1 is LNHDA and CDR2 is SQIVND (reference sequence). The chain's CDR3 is CASSKREQGSNQPQHF. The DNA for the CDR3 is TGTGCCAGTAGTAAAAGAGAACAGGGGAGCAATCAGCCCCAGCATTTT.

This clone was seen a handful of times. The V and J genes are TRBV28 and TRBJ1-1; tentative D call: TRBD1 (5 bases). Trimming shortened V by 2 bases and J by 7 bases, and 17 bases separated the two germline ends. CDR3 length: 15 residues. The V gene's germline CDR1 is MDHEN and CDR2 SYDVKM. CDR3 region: CASSLGGTPGGEAFF. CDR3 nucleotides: TGTGCCAGCAGTTTAGGAGGGACTCCCGGGGGTGAAGCTTTCTTT.

CDR3 region: CASPDPRQGLVYEQYF. The CDR3 nucleotides are TGTGCCAGCCCCGACCCTAGACAGGGCTTAGTGTACGAGCAGTACTTC. V gene TRBV13 combines with J gene TRBJ2-7; TRBD1 matches at 7 bases. The CDR3 length is 16 residues. V trimming: 8 bases; J trimming: 4 bases; junction bases outside the gene matches: 17. The germline V gene encodes CDR1 PRHDT and CDR2 FYEKMQ (reference sequence).

CDR3 amino acids: CASSLGTGYDTGELFF. In DNA, the CDR3 is TGTGCCAGCAGCCTAGGGACAGGGTATGACACCGGGGAGCTGTTTTTT. This rearrangement joins TRBV7-8 to TRBJ2-2; 9 nucleotides line up with TRBD1. This CDR3 comprises 16 residues. V shed 5 bases and J 3 bases; nucleotides not matched to a gene: 7. Per germline, CDR1 SGHVS and CDR2 FQNEAQ.

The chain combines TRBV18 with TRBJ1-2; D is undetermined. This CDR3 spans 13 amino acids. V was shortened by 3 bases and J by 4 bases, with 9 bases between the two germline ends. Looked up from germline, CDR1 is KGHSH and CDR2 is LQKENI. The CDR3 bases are TGTGCCAGCTCACCGGAGCTTCCCTATGGCTACACCTTC. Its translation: CASSPELPYGYTF.

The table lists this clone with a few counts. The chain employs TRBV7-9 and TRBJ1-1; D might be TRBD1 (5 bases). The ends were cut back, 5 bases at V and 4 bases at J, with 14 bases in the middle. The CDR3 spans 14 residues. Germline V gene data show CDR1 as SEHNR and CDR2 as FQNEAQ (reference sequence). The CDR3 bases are TGTGCCAGCAGCGCAGGGTATTTGGGCACTGAAGCTTTCTTT. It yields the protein CASSAGYLGTEAFF.

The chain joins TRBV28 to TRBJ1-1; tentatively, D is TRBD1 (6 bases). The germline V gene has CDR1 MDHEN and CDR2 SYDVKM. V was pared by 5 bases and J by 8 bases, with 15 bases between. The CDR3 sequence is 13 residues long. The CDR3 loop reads CASSPPGHREAFF. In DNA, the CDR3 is TGTGCCAGCAGTCCACCGGGACATCGGGAAGCTTTCTTT. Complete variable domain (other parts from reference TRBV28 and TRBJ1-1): DVKVTQSSRYLVKRTGEKVFLECVQDMDHENMFWYRQDPGLGLRLIYFSYDVKMKEKGDIPEGYSVSREKKERFSLILESASTNQTSMYLCASSPPGHREAFFGQGTRLTVV.